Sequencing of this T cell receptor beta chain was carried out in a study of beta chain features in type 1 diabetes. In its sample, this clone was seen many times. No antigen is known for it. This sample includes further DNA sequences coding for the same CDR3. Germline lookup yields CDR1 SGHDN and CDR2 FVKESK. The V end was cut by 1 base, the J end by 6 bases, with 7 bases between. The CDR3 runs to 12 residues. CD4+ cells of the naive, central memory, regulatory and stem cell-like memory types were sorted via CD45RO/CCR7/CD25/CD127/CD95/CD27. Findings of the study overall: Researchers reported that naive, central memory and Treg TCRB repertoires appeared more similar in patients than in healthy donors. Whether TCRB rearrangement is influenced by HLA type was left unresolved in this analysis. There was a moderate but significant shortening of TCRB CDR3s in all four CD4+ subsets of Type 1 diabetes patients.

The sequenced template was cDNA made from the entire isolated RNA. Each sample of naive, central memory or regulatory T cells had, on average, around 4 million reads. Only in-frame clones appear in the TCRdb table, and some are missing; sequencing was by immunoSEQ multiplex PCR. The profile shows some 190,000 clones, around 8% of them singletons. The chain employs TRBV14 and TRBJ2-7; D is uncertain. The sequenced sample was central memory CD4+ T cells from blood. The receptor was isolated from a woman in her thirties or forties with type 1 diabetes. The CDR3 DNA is TGTGCCAGCAGCCAAGTTACTGGCGAGCAGTACTTC. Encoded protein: CASSQVTGEQYF.